Presented here are 32 T cell receptor beta chains from one specimen sequenced in a study of blood T cell repertoires in COVID-19. Using immunoSEQ multiplex PCR, the repertoire was profiled, and TCRdb retains in-frame clones only, with some absent. The sample lists about 280,000 clones; around 85% were seen once. The specimen was peripheral blood. These receptors were taken from a woman in her twenties or thirties who had recovered from COVID-19.

The rearrangement links TRBV11-1 to TRBJ1-1; 9 bases are shared with TRBD1. In germline, CDR1 is SGHAT, CDR2 FQDESV (reference sequence). This CDR3 comprises 15 residues. V dropped 8 bases and J dropped 5; count of bases not matched to a gene: 12. The CDR3 DNA reads TGTGCCAGCGCCACAATTACAGGGGGCGAGACTGAAGCTTTCTTT. Translating gives CASATITGGETEAFF.

V is TRBV15 and J is TRBJ2-1, with a weak D call TRBD2 (5 bases). The CDR3 runs to 12 residues. In germline, CDR1 is LNHNV, CDR2 YYDKDF (reference sequence). Trimming shortened V by 0 bases and J by 9 bases, and 6 bases separated the two germline ends. The chain's CDR3 is CATSREEGEQFF. CDR3 nucleotides: TGTGCCACCAGCAGAGAAGAGGGTGAGCAGTTCTTC. The whole variable domain, remainder taken from reference TRBV15 and TRBJ2-1, is DAMVIQNPRYQVTQFGKPVTLSCSQTLNHNVMYWYQQKSSQAPKLLFHYYDKDFNNEADTPDNFQSRRPNTSFCFLDIRSPGLGDTAMYLCATSREEGEQFFGPGTRLTVL.

The CDR3 reads CASSYGRGIKPQHF. CDR3 in DNA: TGTGCCAGCAGTTACGGCAGGGGGATTAAGCCCCAGCATTTT. V gene TRBV6-5 combines with J gene TRBJ1-5; 7 positions match TRBD1. The CDR3 runs to 14 residues. Looked up from germline, CDR1 is MNHEY and CDR2 is SVGAGI. V lost 2 bases and J lost 8; bases outside the gene matches: 6.

This rearrangement joins TRBV5-5 to TRBJ1-1; D remains ambiguous. The CDR3 is 13 amino acids. Trimming left V 3 bases short and J 2 bases short, with 8 bases between. In germline, CDR1 is SGHKS, CDR2 YYEKEE (reference sequence). The CDR3 reads CASSWAVNTEAFF. The CDR3 region has the DNA TGTGCCAGCAGCTGGGCCGTTAACACTGAAGCTTTCTTT.

The chain employs TRBV6-5 and TRBJ2-7; D may be TRBD1 (6 bases). Germline loops: CDR1 MNHEY, CDR2 SVGAGI. The CDR3 has 13 residues. V gave up 4 bases and J gave up 5 bases, with 12 bases separating them. DNA for the CDR3: TGTGCCAGCAGTTCTACAGGGAACGACGAGCAGTACTTC. Protein product: CASSSTGNDEQYF.

The CDR3 loop reads CASSPGGGGINTGELFF. CDR3 bases: TGTGCCAGCAGCCCTGGAGGGGGAGGGATTAACACCGGGGAGCTGTTTTTT. The chain couples TRBV4-2 to TRBJ2-2; D may be TRBD2 (7 bases). The CDR3 is 17 residues long. In germline, CDR1 is LGHNA, CDR2 YNFKEQ. V lost 4 bases, J lost 2 bases, and 17 bases lay in between.

This sequence joins TRBV5-4 and TRBJ2-7, with 14 bases aligning to TRBD2. Germline V gene data show CDR1 as SGHNT and CDR2 as YYREEE (reference sequence). CDR3 length: 16 amino acids. The V gene end was trimmed by 4 bases and the J gene end by 6 bases; junction bases not matched to a gene: 9. CDR3 loop: CASSDGTSGRRSEQYF. The CDR3, as DNA: TGTGCCAGCAGCGACGGGACTAGCGGGAGAAGGAGCGAGCAGTACTTC.

J is TRBJ2-3 and V is TRBV19; tentative D call: TRBD1 (5 bases). CDR1 and CDR2 (germline): LNHDA, SQIVND (reference sequence). CDR3 length: 15 residues. V was pared by 3 bases and J by 4 bases, with 14 bases between. The CDR3 is CASSIGTWGADTQYF. CDR3 nucleotide sequence: TGTGCCAGTAGTATCGGAACTTGGGGCGCAGATACGCAGTATTTT. Full variable domain (rest looked up from reference TRBV19 and TRBJ2-3): DGGITQSPKYLFRKEGQNVTLSCEQNLNHDAMYWYRQDPGQGLRLIYYSQIVNDFQKGDIAEGYSVSREKKESFPLTVTSAQKNPTAFYLCASSIGTWGADTQYFGPGTRLTVL.

With respect to this clone: The DNA is left out, because the CDR3 cannot be placed on it with certainty; the CDR3 is given as TCRdb lists it. The chain uses TRBV4-1 and TRBJ2-1; whether TRBD1, the table's D call, matches the DNA was not checked. Germline values: CDR1 MGHRA, CDR2 YSYEKL. The CDR3 adds up to 19 amino acids, both ends counted. CDR3 loop: CASSQHLVRARGTYNEQFF.

This clone was seen once. CDR3 bases: TGTGCCAGCACCTCCTGGGAGGGGTCGGGATTCTACGAGCAGTACTTC. It specifies CASTSWEGSGFYEQYF. The chain uses TRBV2 and TRBJ2-7; TRBD2 agrees at 7 bases. With V trimmed by 7 bases and J by 3 bases, 15 bases remained unmatched. Per the germline V gene, CDR1 is SNHLY and CDR2 is FYNNEI. The CDR3 has 16 residues.

The chain recombines TRBV20-1 with TRBJ1-2; no firm D call. Between the trimmed V and J ends, which lost 3 bases and 4 bases, there was a span of 21 bases. The CDR3 runs 16 residues. In germline, CDR1 is DFQATT, CDR2 SNEGSKA (reference sequence). The CDR3 DNA reads as TGCAGTGCTAGTAGACCGCGGCAGAGACCATCCTATGGCTACACCTTC. Its translation is CSASRPRQRPSYGYTF.

The V call is TRBV2, the J call TRBJ1-1, with 8 bases aligning to TRBD1. The CDR3 contains 14 residues. V trimming: 6 bases; J trimming: 5 bases; junction bases outside the gene matches: 8. The V gene's germline CDR1 is SNHLY and CDR2 FYNNEI. The CDR3 DNA follows: TGTGCCAGCAGAATTGGACAGGGTAGAACTGAAGCTTTCTTT. Translated, it gives CASRIGQGRTEAFF. Filled out from reference TRBV2 and TRBJ1-1, the complete variable domain reads EPEVTQTPSHQVTQMGQEVILRCVPISNHLYFYWYRQILGQKVEFLVSFYNNEISEKSEIFDDQFSVERPDGSNFTLKIRSTKLEDSAMYFCASRIGQGRTEAFFGQGTRLTVV.

The V and J genes are TRBV29-1 and TRBJ2-7; a possible D gene is TRBD1 (6 bases). V lost 2 bases to trimming and J lost 5 bases, with 7 bases between them. The CDR3 loop spans 11 amino acids. Germline values: CDR1 SQVTM, CDR2 ANQGSEA. For the CDR3, the DNA is TGCAGCGTTGAACAGGGGAACGAGCAGTACTTC. It is translated as CSVEQGNEQYF.

J is TRBJ2-3 and V is TRBV5-1; 10 nucleotides match TRBD2. There are 17 residues in the CDR3. Germline V gene sequence: CDR1 SGHRS, CDR2 YFSETQ. Germline trimming cut 2 bases from V and 3 bases from J; bases unmatched to any gene: 9. CDR3 residues: CASSLALAGEGTDTQYF. Written as DNA, the CDR3 is TGCGCCAGCAGCTTAGCTCTAGCGGGAGAGGGGACAGATACGCAGTATTTT.

Concerning this clone: The sample has other DNA sequences that encode this CDR3 too. The V and J genes are TRBV6-6 and TRBJ2-1; D possibly corresponds to TRBD2 (5 bases). Trimming took off 0 bases at V and 3 bases at J, with 6 bases between the two ends. Germline CDR1 and CDR2: MNHNY and SVGAGI (reference sequence). There are 14 residues in the CDR3. Here the CDR3 reads CASSYSRVYNEQFF. Written as DNA, the CDR3 is TGTGCCAGCAGTTACTCGAGGGTCTACAATGAGCAGTTCTTC.

The chain couples TRBV6-5 to TRBJ1-1, with D possibly matching TRBD1 (6 bases). CDR1 is MNHEY, CDR2 SVGAGI, per germline. The CDR3 runs to 15 residues. V was trimmed by 5 bases and J by 4 bases, leaving 17 bases between them. DNA of the CDR3: TGTGCCAGCAGTCGACGGACAGCCTTGGGCACTGAAGCTTTCTTT. Its translation: CASSRRTALGTEAFF.

As DNA, the CDR3 is TGTGCCAGCAGCTTAGTGGGGGCGCGGCAGCCCCAGCATTTT. This codes for CASSLVGARQPQHF. This chain uses TRBV7-2 with TRBJ1-5; TRBD1 might be the D (6 bases). V was shortened by 1 base and J by 7 bases, with 11 bases between the two germline ends. The CDR3 covers 14 residues. Germline V gene sequence: CDR1 SGHTA, CDR2 FQGNSA.

This clone was seen more than once but under ten times. The chain combines TRBV5-4 with TRBJ2-3; D ambiguous. V gave up 1 base and J gave up 3 bases, with 9 bases separating them. Germline V lookup: CDR1 SGHNT, CDR2 YYREEE (reference sequence). This CDR3 spans 14 amino acids. CDR3 bases: TGTGCCAGCAGCTTGAGAGAACAGACAGATACGCAGTATTTT. Encoded protein: CASSLREQTDTQYF.

This sequence joins TRBV11-2 and TRBJ2-1, with 7 bases matching TRBD1. Germline lookup yields CDR1 SGHAT and CDR2 FQNNGV. The CDR3 has 14 amino acids. The J segment lost 6 bases and the V segment lost 6 bases, leaving 8 bases of the junction unmatched. CDR3 sequence: CASSSDRVGNEQFF. Here the CDR3 DNA reads TGTGCCAGCAGTTCCGACAGGGTGGGCAATGAGCAGTTCTTC.

The V call is TRBV28, the J call TRBJ1-5; D gene unclear. V lost 6 bases, J lost 4 bases, and 19 bases lay in between. Germline CDR1 MDHEN, CDR2 SYDVKM. The CDR3 has 16 residues. The CDR3 DNA reads TGTGCCAGCAGCCCCAACTCCCGGGGAAGTAATCAGCCCCAGCATTTT. Protein: CASSPNSRGSNQPQHF. The variable domain in full, completed from reference TRBV28 and TRBJ1-5, reads DVKVTQSSRYLVKRTGEKVFLECVQDMDHENMFWYRQDPGLGLRLIYFSYDVKMKEKGDIPEGYSVSREKKERFSLILESASTNQTSMYLCASSPNSRGSNQPQHFGDGTRLSIL.

The chain combines TRBV20-1 with TRBJ2-3; D is ambiguous. The germline V gene has CDR1 DFQATT and CDR2 SNEGSKA (reference sequence). The CDR3 extends over 10 amino acids. V dropped 3 bases and J dropped 5 bases, with 3 bases sitting between them. The CDR3 sequence: CSASGDTQYF. CDR3 in DNA: TGCAGTGCTAGCGGAGATACGCAGTATTTT.

The chain joins TRBV19 to TRBJ1-1; 8 nucleotides line up with TRBD1. CDR1 LNHDA and CDR2 SQIVND come from the germline V gene (reference sequence). The junction had 6 bases not matched to a gene; V was cut back by 5 bases and J by 4 bases. This CDR3 spans 14 amino acids. In DNA, the CDR3 is TGTGCCAGTAGTCATGGCAGGGGGCCCACTGAAGCTTTCTTT. Amino acids: CASSHGRGPTEAFF.

The rearrangement links TRBV9 to TRBJ2-2; the match to TRBD2 covers 13 bases. Losses at the gene ends were 4 bases for V and 0 bases for J; bases not matched to a gene: 6. This CDR3 region has 18 residues. Germline CDR1 reads SGDLS; CDR2 reads YYNGEE. The CDR3 protein is CASSPPGLAGANTGELFF. CDR3 bases: TGTGCCAGCAGCCCACCAGGACTAGCGGGGGCGAACACCGGGGAGCTGTTTTTT.

The chain employs TRBV27 and TRBJ2-7, with D hard to call. The germline V and J ends were trimmed by 0 bases and 6 bases, with 9 bases remaining between them. Germline V gene sequence: CDR1 MNHEY, CDR2 SMNVEV (reference sequence). This CDR3 has 13 residues. The CDR3 loop reads CASSLSSSLEQYF. In DNA form, the CDR3 reads TGTGCCAGCAGTTTATCTAGTTCTCTCGAGCAGTACTTC.

The J gene is TRBJ1-1, the V gene TRBV4-2; maybe TRBD1 (5 bases). Germline values: CDR1 LGHNA, CDR2 YNFKEQ. The length of the CDR3 is 15 residues. Trimming cost V 0 bases and J 11 bases, with 19 bases left between them. The CDR3: CASSQDLGPGTNAFF. In DNA form, the CDR3 reads TGTGCCAGCAGCCAAGACCTAGGGCCAGGGACTAACGCTTTCTTT.

The V call is TRBV19, the J call TRBJ2-3; 7 positions match TRBD2. The CDR3 is made up of 17 amino acids. Germline values: CDR1 LNHDA, CDR2 SQIVND (reference sequence). Unmatched junction bases numbered 17, after V lost 5 bases and J lost 6 bases. The CDR3 bases are TGTGCCAGTAGTTGGGAGGATCCGCGGGGGATGGATGATACGCAGTATTTT. Its protein product is CASSWEDPRGMDDTQYF.

V gene TRBV19 combines with J gene TRBJ2-7; 7 bases map to TRBD1. V gave up 3 bases and J gave up 4 bases; unmatched junction bases: 9. The CDR3 covers 15 residues. The germline CDR1 and CDR2 sequences are LNHDA and SQIVND (reference sequence). CDR3 DNA sequence: TGTGCCAGTAGTATCGGCACCGGACAGGTGTACGAGCAGTACTTC. Translation: CASSIGTGQVYEQYF. The whole variable domain, filled in from reference TRBV19 and TRBJ2-7, reads DGGITQSPKYLFRKEGQNVTLSCEQNLNHDAMYWYRQDPGQGLRLIYYSQIVNDFQKGDIAEGYSVSREKKESFPLTVTSAQKNPTAFYLCASSIGTGQVYEQYFGPGTRLTVT.

V and J are TRBV6-5 and TRBJ2-3; tentative D call: TRBD1 (5 bases). V gave up 5 bases and J gave up 0 bases, with 12 bases separating them. The germline CDR1 and CDR2 sequences are MNHEY and SVGAGI. The CDR3 covers 15 residues. CDR3 coding DNA: TGTGCCAGCAGTACAGGAGCTACTAGCACAGATACGCAGTATTTT. It encodes CASSTGATSTDTQYF.

This chain connects TRBV2 to TRBJ1-3, with 9 bases identical to TRBD1. This CDR3 has 14 amino acids. Trimming took 6 bases from V and 8 from J; bases not matched to a gene: 8. Per germline, CDR1 SNHLY and CDR2 FYNNEI. Here the CDR3 DNA reads TGTGCCAGCAGGGTACAGGGGGCAGGAGACACCATATATTTT. Translating gives CASRVQGAGDTIYF.

The chain couples TRBV6-6 to TRBJ2-5; 10 bases map to TRBD2. Trimming cost V 3 bases and J 5 bases; bases outside gene matches: 6. CDR1 is MNHNY and CDR2 is SVGAGI in the germline V gene (reference sequence). The CDR3 has 15 residues. In DNA, the CDR3 is TGTGCCAGCAGTTATCGACTAGCGGGTGGGGAGACCCAGTACTTC. Encoded protein: CASSYRLAGGETQYF.

The CDR3 sequence is CASKGPHRDRGRSEQYF. CDR3 nucleotides: TGTGCCAGCAAGGGCCCGCATCGGGACAGGGGGCGCAGCGAGCAGTACTTC. The genes are TRBV5-4 and TRBJ2-7; 12 nucleotides agree with TRBD1. The ends lost 6 bases at V and 6 bases at J; junction bases unmatched: 16. This CDR3 has 17 amino acids. Germline CDR1 is SGHNT and CDR2 is YYREEE (reference sequence).

This clone is a singleton in its sample. The rearrangement joins TRBV5-1 to TRBJ2-7, with TRBD1 matching 8 bases. The CDR3 length is 14 residues. Germline CDR1 is SGHRS and CDR2 is YFSETQ. Trimming took 3 bases from V and 6 from J; bases not matched to a gene: 8. The CDR3 nucleotides read TGCGCCAGCAGCTATATAGGACAGGGTCGCGAGCAGTACTTC. Amino acid sequence: CASSYIGQGREQYF.